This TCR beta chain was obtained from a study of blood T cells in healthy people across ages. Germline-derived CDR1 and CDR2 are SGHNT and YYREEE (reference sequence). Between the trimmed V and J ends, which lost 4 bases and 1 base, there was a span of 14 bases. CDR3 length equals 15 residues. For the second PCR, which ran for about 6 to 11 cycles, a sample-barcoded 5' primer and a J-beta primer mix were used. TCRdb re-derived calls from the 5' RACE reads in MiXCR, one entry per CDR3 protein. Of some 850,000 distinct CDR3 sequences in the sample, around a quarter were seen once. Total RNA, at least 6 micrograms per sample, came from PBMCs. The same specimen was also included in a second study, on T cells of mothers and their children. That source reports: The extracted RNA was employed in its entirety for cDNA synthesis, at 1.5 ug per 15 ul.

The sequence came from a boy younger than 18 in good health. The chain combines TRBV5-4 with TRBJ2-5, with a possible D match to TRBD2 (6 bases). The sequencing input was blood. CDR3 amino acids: CASSPSRGGQETQYF. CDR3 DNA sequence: TGTGCCAGCAGCCCGTCACGGGGAGGCCAAGAGACCCAGTACTTC.